These 21 T cell receptor beta chains share one sample of origin, sequenced in a study of blood T cell repertoires in COVID-19. Measured with immunoSEQ multiplex PCR; TCRdb has only the in-frame clones, and not every one. Of some 340,000 clones in the sample, about four fifths are singletons; the top ten hold just under 3%. Sequenced input: peripheral blood. These receptors originate from a man younger than 45 with active or convalescent COVID-19.

In this sample, this clone turned up a few times. This chain joins TRBV29-1 and TRBJ1-4, with TRBD1 matching over 11 bases. Germline CDR1 SQVTM, CDR2 ANQGSEA. The J segment lost 8 bases and the V segment lost 7 bases, leaving 6 bases of the junction unmatched. This CDR3 is built from 13 residues. The CDR3 sequence is CSGGQGAREKLFF. Written as DNA, the CDR3 is TGCAGCGGAGGACAGGGGGCGCGGGAAAAACTGTTTTTT.

The gene calls are TRBV28 and TRBJ1-2; the D is unclear. From germline, CDR1 is MDHEN and CDR2 SYDVKM. Trimming cost V 5 bases and J 7 bases, with 11 bases left between them. The CDR3 contains 12 residues. The chain's CDR3 is CASSPLSPGYTF. The DNA for the CDR3 is TGTGCCAGCAGTCCTCTCAGTCCTGGCTACACCTTC.

The rearrangement joins TRBV2 to TRBJ1-1; D unclear. CDR3 length equals 11 residues. Germline V gene lookup returns CDR1 SNHLY and CDR2 FYNNEI. The germline V and J ends were trimmed by 7 bases and 1 base, with 4 bases remaining between them. The CDR3 region has the DNA TGTGCCAGCACTTGGAACACTGAAGCTTTCTTT. Translated: CASTWNTEAFF.

A few counts support this clone. V and J are TRBV10-3 and TRBJ2-7; TRBD1 matches at 7 bases. Trimming cost V 10 bases and J 0 bases; bases outside gene matches: 18. This CDR3 is 17 amino acids long. Per germline, CDR1 ENHRY and CDR2 SYGVKD. CDR3 residues: CATNSGQQSASSYEQYF. CDR3 nucleotide sequence: TGTGCCACCAACTCGGGACAGCAAAGCGCTAGCTCCTACGAGCAGTACTTC.

This clone came up once. This chain links TRBV5-6 with TRBJ2-1, with unresolved D. The germline V gene has CDR1 SGHDT and CDR2 YYEEEE. The CDR3 spans 16 residues. Trimming took 3 bases from V and 2 from J, leaving 15 bases between them. The CDR3 region is CASSSFHRNPYNEQFF. The CDR3, as DNA: TGTGCCAGCAGCTCTTTCCACAGAAACCCCTACAATGAGCAGTTCTTC. The full variable domain, its missing parts supplied by reference TRBV5-6 and TRBJ2-1, is DAGVTQSPTHLIKTRGQQVTLRCSPKSGHDTVSWYQQALGQGPQFIFQYYEEEERQRGNFPDRFSGHQFPNYSSELNVNALLLGDSALYLCASSSFHRNPYNEQFFGPGTRLTVL.

This clone has just one count. This chain uses TRBV10-3 with TRBJ2-7; 9 bases fit TRBD2. Germline-derived CDR1 and CDR2 are ENHRY and SYGVKD. The CDR3 totals 14 residues. J was trimmed by 4 bases and V by 2 bases; bases with no gene match: 3. The DNA of the CDR3 is TGTGCCATCAGTGAGAAGACTAGCGGTTACGAGCAGTACTTC. Protein product: CAISEKTSGYEQYF.

The chain couples TRBV29-1 to TRBJ1-6; D ambiguous. V shed 1 base and J shed 17 bases, with 27 bases lying between them. Germline V gene sequence: CDR1 SQVTM, CDR2 ANQGSEA. The CDR3 loop spans 16 amino acids. The CDR3: CSVEGLSLTLLGGFHF. CDR3 DNA sequence: TGCAGCGTTGAAGGACTCTCACTCACACTCCTGGGAGGATTCCACTTT.

This sequence joins TRBV19 and TRBJ1-1; the D is unclear. V was clipped by 6 bases and J by 4 bases, with 6 bases between them. The CDR3 loop spans 11 amino acids. CDR1 and CDR2 (germline): LNHDA, SQIVND (reference sequence). As DNA, the CDR3 is TGTGCCAGTAGACACCTCACTGAAGCTTTCTTT. This gives the protein CASRHLTEAFF. Drawing the rest from reference TRBV19 and TRBJ1-1, the complete variable domain is DGGITQSPKYLFRKEGQNVTLSCEQNLNHDAMYWYRQDPGQGLRLIYYSQIVNDFQKGDIAEGYSVSREKKESFPLTVTSAQKNPTAFYLCASRHLTEAFFGQGTRLTVV.

This clone appeared a single time. The J gene is TRBJ1-5, the V gene TRBV11-2, with D possibly being TRBD1 (5 bases). CDR1 is SGHAT, CDR2 FQNNGV, per germline. The length of the CDR3 is 15 residues. Trimming left V 4 bases short and J 7 bases short, with 17 bases between. This CDR3 reads CASSWRTGFGQPQHF. As DNA, the CDR3 is TGTGCCAGCAGCTGGCGTACAGGATTTGGACAGCCCCAGCATTTT.

This rearrangement joins TRBV24-1 to TRBJ2-3; tentative D call: TRBD2 (5 bases). This CDR3 contains 11 residues. CDR1 is KGHDR and CDR2 is SFDVKD in the germline V gene. The V and J ends lost 12 bases and 6 bases respectively, with 12 bases between them. The DNA of the CDR3 is TGTGCCGCCGGAGGACCCGATACGCAGTATTTT. Residues: CAAGGPDTQYF.

This chain links TRBV6-5 with TRBJ2-7, with TRBD1 matching 9 bases. Per the germline V gene, CDR1 is MNHEY and CDR2 is SVGAGI. With V trimmed by 4 bases and J by 5 bases, 9 bases remained unmatched. The CDR3 totals 15 residues. The CDR3 DNA follows: TGTGCCAGCAGTTCCCGGGACAGGGAATTCAACGAGCAGTACTTC. The encoded protein is CASSSRDREFNEQYF.

This chain joins TRBV30 and TRBJ1-5; the D gene is possibly TRBD1 (5 bases). This CDR3 has 12 amino acids. Between the trimmed V and J ends, which lost 5 bases and 9 bases, there was a span of 14 bases. Germline V gene lookup returns CDR1 GTSNPN and CDR2 SVGIG (reference sequence). CDR3 protein: CAWGTSSGPQHF. CDR3 sequence (DNA): TGTGCCTGGGGGACCTCCTCAGGGCCCCAGCATTTT. Looking up the rest from reference TRBV30 and TRBJ1-5 gives the full variable domain: SQTIHQWPATLVQPVGSPLSLECTVEGTSNPNLYWYRQAAGRGLQLLFYSVGIGQISSEVPQNLSASRPQDRQFILSSKKLLLSDSGFYLCAWGTSSGPQHFGDGTRLSIL.

The J gene is TRBJ2-7, the V gene TRBV13, with a possible D match to TRBD2 (5 bases). V was trimmed by 2 bases and J by 1 base, leaving 9 bases between them. The germline gives CDR1 PRHDT, CDR2 FYEKMQ (reference sequence). The CDR3 length is 14 residues. The CDR3 DNA follows: TGTGCCAGCAGCTTATCACGCGGGTCCTACGAGCAGTACTTC. Protein sequence: CASSLSRGSYEQYF.

The rearrangement joins TRBV6-1 to TRBJ2-7, with 9 positions matching TRBD2. This CDR3 has 16 amino acids. Germline V gene data show CDR1 as MNHNS and CDR2 as SASEGT. Trimming cost V 2 bases and J 6 bases; bases outside gene matches: 11. The CDR3 DNA is TGTGCCAGCAGTGAACTAGGCGGGAGGGCCAACGGCGAGCAGTACTTC. Translated, it gives CASSELGGRANGEQYF.

The chain uses TRBV19 and TRBJ2-1; TRBD1 matches 10 bases. J was trimmed by 7 bases and V by 6 bases; bases with no gene match: 9. From germline, CDR1 is LNHDA and CDR2 SQIVND (reference sequence). The CDR3 runs to 15 residues. In DNA, the CDR3 is TGTGCCAGTAGACTCGGGACAGGGGTGGGGAATGAGCAGTTCTTC. Protein product: CASRLGTGVGNEQFF.

Concerning this clone itself: Other DNA sequences in the same sample also yield this CDR3. This sequence joins TRBV6-5 and TRBJ1-2, with unresolved D. Trimming cost V 3 bases and J 6 bases, with 8 bases left between them. Germline-derived CDR1 and CDR2 are MNHEY and SVGAGI. The CDR3 sequence is 12 residues long. The CDR3 nucleotides are TGTGCCAGCAGTTATACGGGAGATGGCTACACCTTC. Encoded protein: CASSYTGDGYTF.

The V and J genes are TRBV12-3 or TRBV12-4 and TRBJ1-4; D unclear. Trimming shortened V by 5 bases and J by 8 bases, and 9 bases separated the two germline ends. The CDR3 covers 12 residues. CDR3 nucleotide sequence: TGTGCCAGCAGTAGGACTGGCGAAAAACTGTTTTTT. Residues: CASSRTGEKLFF.

The chain carries TRBV5-6 and TRBJ1-1; D not resolved. V was trimmed by 5 bases and J by 5 bases, leaving 16 bases between them. From germline, CDR1 is SGHDT and CDR2 YYEEEE. The CDR3 loop spans 14 amino acids. The CDR3 DNA reads as TGTGCCAGCAGGGAGGCTGGGTTGGTGACTGAAGCTTTCTTT. Translation gives CASREAGLVTEAFF.

This sequence joins TRBV4-2 and TRBJ2-3; D is unclear. Germline CDR1 and CDR2: LGHNA and YNFKEQ. The CDR3 runs 14 residues. V lost 2 bases to trimming and J lost 3 bases, with 9 bases between them. The CDR3, as DNA: TGTGCCAGCAGCCAACGAGCCACGACAGATACGCAGTATTTT. This translates into CASSQRATTDTQYF.

The V call is TRBV7-9, the J call TRBJ2-1; no clear D gene. V lost 3 bases to trimming and J lost 7 bases, with 7 bases between them. Germline values: CDR1 SEHNR, CDR2 FQNEAQ (reference sequence). This CDR3 is 12 amino acids long. DNA for the CDR3: TGTGCCAGCAGCTTCGGAGTGAATGAGCAGTTCTTC. It is translated as CASSFGVNEQFF.

This chain joins TRBV7-8 and TRBJ1-1; the D gene is possibly TRBD1 (5 bases). Between the trimmed V and J ends, which lost 6 bases and 1 base, there was a span of 15 bases. Germline V gives CDR1 SGHVS, CDR2 FQNEAQ. The CDR3 is made up of 15 amino acids. The DNA of the CDR3 is TGTGCCAGCAGGCTAAGGTGGACAACGAACACTGAAGCTTTCTTT. Its protein product is CASRLRWTTNTEAFF.